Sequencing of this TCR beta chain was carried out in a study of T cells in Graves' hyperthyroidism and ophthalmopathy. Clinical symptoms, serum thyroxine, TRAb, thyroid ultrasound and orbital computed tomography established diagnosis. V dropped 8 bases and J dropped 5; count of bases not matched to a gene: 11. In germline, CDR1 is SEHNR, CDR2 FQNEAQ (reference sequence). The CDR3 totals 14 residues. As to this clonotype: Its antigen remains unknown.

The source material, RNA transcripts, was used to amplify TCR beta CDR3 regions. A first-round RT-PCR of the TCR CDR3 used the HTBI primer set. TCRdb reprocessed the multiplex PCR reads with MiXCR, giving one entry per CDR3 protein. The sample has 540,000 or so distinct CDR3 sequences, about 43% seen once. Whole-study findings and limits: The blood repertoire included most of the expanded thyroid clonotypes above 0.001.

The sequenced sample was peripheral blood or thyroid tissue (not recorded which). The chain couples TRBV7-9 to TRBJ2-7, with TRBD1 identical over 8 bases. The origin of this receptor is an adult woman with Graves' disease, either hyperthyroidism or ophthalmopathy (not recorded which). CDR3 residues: CASRSFQGADEQYF. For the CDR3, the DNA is TGTGCCAGCCGCAGTTTCCAGGGGGCTGACGAGCAGTACTTC.